The next 26 T cell receptor beta chains were all read from a single sample in a study of Graves' ophthalmopathy and Graves' hyperthyroidism. Researchers took RNA transcripts and amplified TCR beta CDR3 regions from them. HTBI-primed RT-PCR formed the first round, and a multiplex PCR formed the second. TCRdb reanalysed the multiplex PCR reads using MiXCR and keeps one entry per CDR3 protein. The sample lists over a million distinct CDR3 sequences, 35% to 45% seen once, with around 10% in the top ten. The sequencing sample was made of peripheral blood or thyroid tissue (not recorded which). These receptors were collected from an adult man with Graves' hyperthyroidism.

This rearrangement joins TRBV10-3 to TRBJ2-7; D remains ambiguous. Trimming left V 10 bases short and J 4 bases short, with 14 bases between. This CDR3 has 12 amino acids. The germline V gene encodes CDR1 ENHRY and CDR2 SYGVKD. DNA of the CDR3: TGTGCCACTAGAACAGACGGATACGAGCAGTACTTC. It is translated as CATRTDGYEQYF.

This sequence joins TRBV7-9 and TRBJ2-5; D is uncertain. V was shortened by 8 bases and J by 5 bases, with 18 bases between the two germline ends. The germline gives CDR1 SEHNR, CDR2 FQNEAQ (reference sequence). The CDR3 spans 14 residues. CDR3 amino acids: CASFNSMTSETQYF. CDR3 in DNA: TGTGCCAGCTTCAACAGCATGACTTCTGAGACCCAGTACTTC.

The V gene is TRBV29-1, the J gene TRBJ1-2; 9 bases are a match to TRBD1. The junction had 4 bases not matched to a gene; V was cut back by 7 bases and J by 4 bases. This CDR3 is built from 12 residues. Germline loops: CDR1 SQVTM, CDR2 ANQGSEA. CDR3 in amino acids: CSGGQGSYGYTF. In DNA form, the CDR3 reads TGCAGCGGGGGACAGGGATCCTATGGCTACACCTTC.

This clonotype appeared a few times. Just one base apart from a much larger clone, this may be a read error. The gene calls are TRBV12-3 or TRBV12-4 and TRBJ1-1; D is perhaps TRBD1 (5 bases). CDR3 length: 11 residues. CDR3 sequence reads: CASSLRGPASF. The CDR3 DNA reads as TGTGCCAGCAGTCTACGGGGCCCGGCTTCCTTT.

The rearrangement links TRBV12-3 or TRBV12-4 to TRBJ1-1, with D tentatively TRBD1 (5 bases). The CDR3 has 13 amino acids. V dropped 3 bases and J dropped 4 bases, with 9 bases sitting between them. CDR3 nucleotides: TGTGCCAGCAGTTTTTCAGGGTTCACTGAAGCTTTCTTT. Translated, it gives CASSFSGFTEAFF.

There are many counts of this clonotype. The chain is built from TRBV7-8 and TRBJ2-5, with 7 bases matching TRBD1. V lost 5 bases and J lost 3; bases outside the gene matches: 6. CDR1 is SGHVS, CDR2 FQNEAQ, per germline. This CDR3 is built from 14 residues. The CDR3 nucleotides are TGTGCCAGCAGCGCACTACAGGGGAAAGAGACCCAGTACTTC. This encodes CASSALQGKETQYF.

This clonotype was seen at least ten times. The rearrangement links TRBV19 to TRBJ2-7; D perhaps matches TRBD2 (5 bases). Germline CDR1 LNHDA, CDR2 SQIVND (reference sequence). The CDR3 totals 13 residues. V lost 3 bases, J lost 3 bases, and 9 bases lay in between. The chain's CDR3 is CASSIGEIYEQYF. The CDR3 nucleotides read TGTGCCAGTAGTATCGGGGAAATCTACGAGCAGTACTTC.

The chain uses TRBV20-1 and TRBJ1-1; possible D gene TRBD1, 6 bases. The CDR3 is 14 amino acids. The V gene lost 0 bases and the J gene lost 4 bases, with 12 bases spanning the gap. Germline CDR1 and CDR2: DFQATT and SNEGSKA (reference sequence). CDR3 amino acids: CSARDRQGSTEAFF. The CDR3 nucleotides are TGCAGTGCTAGAGATCGGCAGGGGAGCACTGAAGCTTTCTTT.

This CDR3 reads CAWEDTGELFF. The CDR3 nucleotides are TGTGCCTGGGAGGACACCGGGGAGCTGTTTTTT. The rearrangement links TRBV30 to TRBJ2-2; no definite D call. The germline gives CDR1 GTSNPN, CDR2 SVGIG (reference sequence). The length of the CDR3 is 11 residues. V shed 5 bases and J shed 3 bases, with 4 bases lying between them.

This clonotype was found a few times. The chain joins TRBV4-2 to TRBJ2-7; D could derive from TRBD1 or TRBD2 (5 bases each). CDR3 length equals 15 residues. V was trimmed by 0 bases and J by 3 bases, leaving 12 bases between them. Germline CDR1 reads LGHNA; CDR2 reads YNFKEQ. The CDR3 region is CASSQDSGGYYEQYF. The DNA for the CDR3 is TGTGCCAGCAGCCAAGATTCTGGGGGATACTACGAGCAGTACTTC.

The gene calls are TRBV6-4 and TRBJ1-6, with D perhaps matching TRBD1 (5 bases). The germline gives CDR1 MRHNA, CDR2 SNTAGT. Between the trimmed V and J ends, which lost 6 bases and 6 bases, there was a span of 12 bases. The CDR3 has 14 amino acids. CDR3 nucleotides: TGTGCCAGCAGGCCGGGACTCTGTAATTCACCCCTCCACTTT. Amino acid sequence: CASRPGLCNSPLHF.

This clonotype came up once. Given a much more abundant clone one base away, this may be a read error. CDR3: CASKLGSGSYEQYF. The CDR3 bases are TGTGCCAGCAAGTTGGGTAGCGGAAGCTACGAGCAGTACTTC. The genes are TRBV2 and TRBJ2-7; tentatively, D is TRBD2 (6 bases). V lost 7 bases, J lost 3 bases, and 16 bases lay in between. CDR3 size: 14 residues. Germline V gene sequence: CDR1 SNHLY, CDR2 FYNNEI.

This clonotype was found a few times. This could be a read error, since a much larger clone is one nucleotide away. The chain employs TRBV10-2 and TRBJ2-2, with D unclear. CDR1 WSHSY and CDR2 SAAADI come from the germline V gene. CDR3 size: 11 residues. Trimming removed 2 bases from V and 7 bases from J, with 2 bases in between. The CDR3 loop is CASSEDGELFF. The CDR3 DNA sequence: TGCGCCAGCAGTGAGGACGGGGAGCTGTTTTTT.

Concerning this clonotype: Germline and junction disagree at one end, which may indicate a read error. The chain is built from TRBV10-2 and TRBJ1-1, with a tentative D call TRBD1 (6 bases). The CDR3 has 14 residues. In germline, CDR1 is WSHSY, CDR2 SAAADI. In DNA, the CDR3 is TGTGCCAGCAGTGAATGGGGGGCGAACACTGAAGCTTTCTTT. Its translation: CASSEWGANTEAFF.

The V gene is TRBV10-3, the J gene TRBJ1-1; tentative D call: TRBD1 (6 bases). Germline V gives CDR1 ENHRY, CDR2 SYGVKD. Trimming cost V 4 bases and J 1 base, with 16 bases left between them. The CDR3 is 16 residues long. The CDR3 sequence is CAISGVEGETNTEAFF. The CDR3 nucleotides are TGTGCCATCAGTGGGGTCGAGGGGGAAACGAACACTGAAGCTTTCTTT.

The chain employs TRBV20-1 and TRBJ2-5; no clear D. Germline V CDR1 and CDR2: DFQATT, SNEGSKA (reference sequence). Trimming cost V 6 bases and J 2 bases, with 13 bases left between them. The length of the CDR3 is 13 residues. The CDR3 here is CSAQPAWQETQYF. In DNA, the CDR3 is TGCAGTGCACAGCCCGCATGGCAAGAGACCCAGTACTTC.

There are many counts of this clonotype. The rearrangement links TRBV29-1 to TRBJ2-7, with D possibly matching TRBD1 (5 bases). The CDR3 covers 15 residues. Trimming stripped 5 bases from V and 2 bases from J, with 19 bases between. Germline V gene data show CDR1 as SQVTM and CDR2 as ANQGSEA. As DNA, the CDR3 is TGCAGCGTTTCAGGCAGGGCCGAACCAGCCTACGAGCAGTACTTC. Protein: CSVSGRAEPAYEQYF.

V is TRBV19 and J is TRBJ1-5; D gene unclear. Germline loops: CDR1 LNHDA, CDR2 SQIVND (reference sequence). The CDR3 totals 19 residues. Trimming took 3 bases from V and 0 from J, leaving 21 bases between them. CDR3 residues: CASSIGDTYEQYSNQPQHF. CDR3 DNA: TGTGCCAGTAGTATCGGGGATACCTACGAGCAGTATAGCAATCAGCCCCAGCATTTT.

This clonotype was recorded at least ten times. This chain links TRBV7-6 with TRBJ1-5; 7 bases line up with TRBD1. V shed 5 bases and J 6 bases; nucleotides not matched to a gene: 13. The CDR3 spans 16 residues. Germline CDR1 SGHVS, CDR2 FNYEAQ. CDR3 sequence reads: CASSPRLDRVGQPQHF. The DNA of the CDR3 is TGTGCCAGCAGCCCAAGACTCGACAGGGTAGGTCAGCCCCAGCATTTT.

This rearrangement joins TRBV10-3 to TRBJ1-5, with 8 nucleotides matching TRBD1. The germline V gene encodes CDR1 ENHRY and CDR2 SYGVKD. J was trimmed by 0 bases and V by 3 bases; bases with no gene match: 4. The CDR3 loop spans 16 amino acids. CDR3 residues: CAISDQGALSNQPQHF. The CDR3 DNA sequence: TGTGCCATCAGTGACCAGGGGGCGCTTAGCAATCAGCCCCAGCATTTT.

V gene TRBV19 combines with J gene TRBJ1-1, with D unresolved. The CDR3 covers 12 residues. Trimming removed 6 bases at V and 3 bases at J, with 8 bases between. CDR1 is LNHDA, CDR2 SQIVND, per germline (reference sequence). CDR3 in amino acids: CASRISDTEAFF. The CDR3 DNA reads as TGTGCCAGTAGGATCTCGGACACTGAAGCTTTCTTT.

This clonotype was detected ten times or more. The J gene is TRBJ2-7, the V gene TRBV9; D is tentatively TRBD1 or TRBD2 (5 bases each). Trimming took 0 bases from V and 4 from J, leaving 23 bases between them. Germline V lookup: CDR1 SGDLS, CDR2 YYNGEE. CDR3 length equals 18 residues. The CDR3 reads CASSVGLSGRELAYEQYF. CDR3 nucleotides: TGTGCCAGCAGCGTAGGTCTCTCGGGACGAGAACTGGCGTACGAGCAGTACTTC.

The chain couples TRBV7-9 to TRBJ2-2; D might be TRBD1 (6 bases). This CDR3 has 16 amino acids. Germline CDR1 is SEHNR and CDR2 is FQNEAQ (reference sequence). Trimming pared 5 bases from V and 1 base from J, leaving 14 bases between. The CDR3 bases are TGTGCCAGCAGCCAGCTGGGACACCTGAACACCGGGGAGCTGTTTTTT. Translating gives CASSQLGHLNTGELFF. The entire variable domain, with the rest obtained from reference TRBV7-9 and TRBJ2-2, is as follows: DTGVSQNPRHKITKRGQNVTFRCDPISEHNRLYWYRQTLGQGPEFLTYFQNEAQLEKSRLLSDRFSAERPKGSFSTLEIQRTEQGDSAMYLCASSQLGHLNTGELFFGEGSRLTVL.

For this clonotype: A much more abundant neighbour one base away suggests this may be a read error. The gene calls are TRBV5-1 and TRBJ2-2; no reliable D call. In germline, CDR1 is SGHRS, CDR2 YFSETQ. The CDR3 covers 15 residues. V gave up 3 bases and J gave up 2 bases, with 11 bases separating them. The CDR3 nucleotides are TGCGCCAGCAGCTCGGAGTCAGCTAACACCGGGGAGCTGTTTTTT. It encodes CASSSESANTGELFF. The full variable domain, in which reference TRBV5-1 and TRBJ2-2 provide the parts outside the CDR3, is KAGVTQTPRYLIKTRGQQVTLSCSPISGHRSVSWYQQTPGQGLQFLFEYFSETQRNKGNFPGRFSGRQFSNSRSEMNVSTLELGDSALYLCASSSESANTGELFFGEGSRLTVL.

This clonotype has a count of ten or more. The rearrangement joins TRBV6-5 to TRBJ1-3, with D uncertain. CDR1 and CDR2 (germline): MNHEY, SVGAGI. The CDR3 runs to 14 residues. The V gene lost 3 bases and the J gene lost 0 bases, with 6 bases spanning the gap. The chain's CDR3 is CASSYQVSGNTIYF. CDR3 nucleotides: TGTGCCAGCAGTTATCAGGTCTCTGGAAACACCATATATTTT.

The rearrangement links TRBV2 to TRBJ2-5, with D perhaps TRBD1 or TRBD2 (5 bases each). V was trimmed by 4 bases and J by 7 bases, leaving 22 bases between them. CDR3 size: 16 residues. Germline loops: CDR1 SNHLY, CDR2 FYNNEI. The CDR3 sequence is CASSGQAGTSAGTQYF. CDR3 coding DNA: TGTGCCAGCAGTGGGCAAGCAGGGACCAGTGCGGGGACCCAGTACTTC.